These 9 T cell receptor beta chains came from one sample sequenced in a study of cytomegalovirus exposure and HLA in healthy donors. PCR was performed using 60 Vbeta and 13 Jbeta primers. Generated by immunoSEQ multiplex PCR, the TCRdb table keeps only in-frame clones and is missing some. The table includes 110,000 or so clones, over 60% detected once. Sequencing was carried out using PBMCs. These receptors were taken from a man in his forties in good health and CMV-seropositive.

The chain links TRBV2 to TRBJ1-6; D remains ambiguous. The germline V gene has CDR1 SNHLY and CDR2 FYNNEI. The CDR3 is 14 residues long. V was cut by 3 bases and J by 6 bases, with 9 bases left in between. CDR3 protein: CASSDLGSNSPLHF. The CDR3 DNA follows: TGTGCCAGCAGTGATTTGGGCAGTAATTCACCCCTCCACTTT. Supplemented by reference TRBV2 and TRBJ1-6, the full variable domain reads EPEVTQTPSHQVTQMGQEVILRCVPISNHLYFYWYRQILGQKVEFLVSFYNNEISEKSEIFDDQFSVERPDGSNFTLKIRSTKLEDSAMYFCASSDLGSNSPLHFGNGTRLTVT.

This clone was found a few times. The chain employs TRBV6-5 and TRBJ1-4, with no clear D. Germline V gene data show CDR1 as MNHEY and CDR2 as SVGAGI. Between the trimmed V and J ends, which lost 0 bases and 4 bases, there was a span of 9 bases. The CDR3 has 15 residues. CDR3 amino acids: CASSYSRAHNEKLFF. The CDR3 nucleotides are TGTGCCAGCAGTTACTCGAGGGCCCATAATGAAAAACTGTTTTTT.

V is TRBV14 and J is TRBJ1-4; TRBD1 aligns across 7 bases. The germline V gene encodes CDR1 SGHDN and CDR2 FVKESK. The CDR3 has 15 residues. Losses at the gene ends were 4 bases for V and 4 bases for J; bases not matched to a gene: 6. The CDR3 spells CASSLIDRVNEKLFF. Here the CDR3 DNA reads TGTGCCAGCAGCCTAATAGACAGGGTTAATGAAAAACTGTTTTTT.

This chain links TRBV7-2 with TRBJ2-3; D might be TRBD2 (7 bases). CDR3 length equals 15 residues. Germline CDR1 is SGHTA and CDR2 is FQGNSA. V was shortened by 5 bases and J by 2 bases, with 14 bases between the two germline ends. CDR3 sequence: CASSPGGETTDTQYF. The CDR3 coding sequence is TGTGCCAGCAGCCCGGGGGGCGAAACCACAGATACGCAGTATTTT.

The CDR3 reads CASSRVLVGELFF. In DNA form, the CDR3 reads TGTGCCAGCTCACGAGTCCTAGTCGGGGAGCTGTTTTTT. The chain is built from TRBV18 and TRBJ2-2; no reliable D call. The CDR3 is 13 amino acids. Germline values: CDR1 KGHSH, CDR2 LQKENI. V was pared by 4 bases and J by 7 bases, with 10 bases between.

The sample holds a few counts of this clone. The chain is built from TRBV28 and TRBJ1-6; D may be TRBD1 (6 bases). V dropped 7 bases and J dropped 9 bases, with 19 bases sitting between them. This CDR3 comprises 15 residues. The germline V gene has CDR1 MDHEN and CDR2 SYDVKM. CDR3 DNA: TGTGCCAGCACCTCCCCTGGGGGCCGACGTTCACCCCTCCACTTT. Translation: CASTSPGGRRSPLHF.

J is TRBJ1-1 and V is TRBV18, with 7 bases fitting TRBD1. This CDR3 spans 15 amino acids. Germline V gene data show CDR1 as KGHSH and CDR2 as LQKENI. The J segment lost 7 bases and the V segment lost 6 bases, leaving 14 bases of the junction unmatched. Here the CDR3 DNA reads TGTGCCAGCTCGCGCCGACAGGGCGATTATGGTGAAGCTTTCTTT. Amino acid sequence: CASSRRQGDYGEAFF.

With regard to this clone: Other DNA sequences in the sample encode the same CDR3. The genes are TRBV2 and TRBJ2-5, with 7 bases that match TRBD2. In germline, CDR1 is SNHLY, CDR2 FYNNEI. This CDR3 has 15 residues. The J segment lost 4 bases and the V segment lost 10 bases, leaving 15 bases of the junction unmatched. CDR3 nucleotides: TGTGCCAACCGATTGGCGGGAGTGGTGGGAGAGACCCAGTACTTC. Amino acid sequence: CANRLAGVVGETQYF.

As concerns this clone: The sample holds other DNA sequences that translate to the same CDR3. The rearrangement uses TRBV7-9 and TRBJ2-3, with D unresolved. The CDR3 consists of 13 residues. From germline, CDR1 is SEHNR and CDR2 FQNEAQ (reference sequence). V was trimmed by 1 base and J by 3 bases, leaving 5 bases between them. The CDR3 reads CASSLGGTDTQYF. In DNA form, the CDR3 reads TGTGCCAGCAGCTTAGGAGGTACAGATACGCAGTATTTT.